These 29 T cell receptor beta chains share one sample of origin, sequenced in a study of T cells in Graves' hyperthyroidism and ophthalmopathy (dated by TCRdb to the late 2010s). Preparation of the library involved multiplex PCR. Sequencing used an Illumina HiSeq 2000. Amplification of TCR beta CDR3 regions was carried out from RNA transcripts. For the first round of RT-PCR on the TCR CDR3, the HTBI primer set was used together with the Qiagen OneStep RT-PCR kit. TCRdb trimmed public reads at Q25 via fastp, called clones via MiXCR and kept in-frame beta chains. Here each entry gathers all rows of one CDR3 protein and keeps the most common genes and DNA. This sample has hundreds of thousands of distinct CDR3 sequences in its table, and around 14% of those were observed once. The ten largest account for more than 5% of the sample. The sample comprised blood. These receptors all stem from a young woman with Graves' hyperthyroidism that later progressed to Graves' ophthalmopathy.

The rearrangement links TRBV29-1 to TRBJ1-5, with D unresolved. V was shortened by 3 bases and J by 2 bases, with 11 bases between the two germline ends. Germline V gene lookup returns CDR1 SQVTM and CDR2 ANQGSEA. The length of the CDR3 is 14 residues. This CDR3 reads CSVESPWGNQPQHF. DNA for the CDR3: TGCAGCGTTGAGAGTCCCTGGGGCAATCAGCCCCAGCATTTT.

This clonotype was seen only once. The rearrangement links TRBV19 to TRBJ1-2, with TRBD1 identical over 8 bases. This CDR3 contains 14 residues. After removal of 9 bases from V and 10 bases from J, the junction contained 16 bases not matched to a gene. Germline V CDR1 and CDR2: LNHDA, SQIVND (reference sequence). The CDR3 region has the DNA TGTGCCAGCGTGGACAGGGCGATTCCGGATGACTACACCTTC. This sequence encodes CASVDRAIPDDYTF.

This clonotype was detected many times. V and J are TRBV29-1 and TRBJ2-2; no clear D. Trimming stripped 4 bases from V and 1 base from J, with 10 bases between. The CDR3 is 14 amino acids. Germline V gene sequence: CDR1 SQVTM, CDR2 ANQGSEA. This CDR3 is CSVVTQLNTGELFF. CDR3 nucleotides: TGCAGCGTTGTTACTCAATTGAACACCGGGGAGCTGTTTTTT.

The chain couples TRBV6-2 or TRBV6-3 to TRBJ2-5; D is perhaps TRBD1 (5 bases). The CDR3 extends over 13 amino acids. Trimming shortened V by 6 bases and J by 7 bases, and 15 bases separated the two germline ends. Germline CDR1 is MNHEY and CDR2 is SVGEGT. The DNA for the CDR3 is TGTGCCAGCAGCCCAGGGCTCCTGGGGACCCAGTACTTC. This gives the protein CASSPGLLGTQYF.

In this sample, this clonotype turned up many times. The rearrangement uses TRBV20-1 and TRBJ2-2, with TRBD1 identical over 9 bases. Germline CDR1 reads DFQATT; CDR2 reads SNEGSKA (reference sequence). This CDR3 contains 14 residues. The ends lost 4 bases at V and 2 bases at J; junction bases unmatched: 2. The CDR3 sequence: CSAMGQGNTGELFF. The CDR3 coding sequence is TGCAGTGCTATGGGACAGGGTAACACCGGGGAGCTGTTTTTT.

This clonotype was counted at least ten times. In nucleotides, the CDR3 is TGTGCCAGCAGTTCGACCGATTCGACGCCCTACGAGCAGTACTTC. Translated, it gives CASSSTDSTPYEQYF. V gene TRBV7-9 combines with J gene TRBJ2-7, with no clear D. The V gene lost 6 bases and the J gene lost 2 bases, with 17 bases spanning the gap. Germline-derived CDR1 and CDR2 are SEHNR and FQNEAQ (reference sequence). This CDR3 contains 15 residues. Variable domain in full (rest from reference TRBV7-9 and TRBJ2-7): DTGVSQNPRHKITKRGQNVTFRCDPISEHNRLYWYRQTLGQGPEFLTYFQNEAQLEKSRLLSDRFSAERPKGSFSTLEIQRTEQGDSAMYLCASSSTDSTPYEQYFGPGTRLTVT.

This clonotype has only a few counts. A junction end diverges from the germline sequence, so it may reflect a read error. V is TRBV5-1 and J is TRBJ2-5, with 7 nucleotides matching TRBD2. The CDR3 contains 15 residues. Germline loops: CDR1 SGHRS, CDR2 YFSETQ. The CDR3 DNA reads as TGCGCCAGCAGCTTGTGGCCCGGGGGGTCAGAGGCCCAGTACTTC. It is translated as CASSLWPGGSEAQYF.

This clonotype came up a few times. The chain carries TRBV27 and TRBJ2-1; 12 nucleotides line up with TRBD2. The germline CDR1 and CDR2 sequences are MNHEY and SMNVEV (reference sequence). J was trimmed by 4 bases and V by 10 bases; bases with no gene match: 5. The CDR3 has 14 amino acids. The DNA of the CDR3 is TGTGCCACGGCTAGCGGGAGGGTTTACAATGAGCAGTTCTTC. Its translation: CATASGRVYNEQFF.

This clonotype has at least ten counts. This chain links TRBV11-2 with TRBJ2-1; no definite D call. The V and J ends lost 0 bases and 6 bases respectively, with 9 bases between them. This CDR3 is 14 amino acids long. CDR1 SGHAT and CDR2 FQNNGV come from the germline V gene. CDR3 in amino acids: CASSLDARANEQFF. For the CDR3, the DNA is TGTGCCAGCAGCTTAGATGCTAGGGCCAATGAGCAGTTCTTC.

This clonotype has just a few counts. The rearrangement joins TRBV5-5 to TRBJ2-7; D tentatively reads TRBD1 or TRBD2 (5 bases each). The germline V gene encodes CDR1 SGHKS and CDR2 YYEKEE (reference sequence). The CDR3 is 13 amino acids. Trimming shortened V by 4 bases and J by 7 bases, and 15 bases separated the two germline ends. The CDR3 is CASSRTEGREQYF. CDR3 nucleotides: TGTGCCAGCAGCCGTACAGAGGGACGGGAGCAGTACTTC.

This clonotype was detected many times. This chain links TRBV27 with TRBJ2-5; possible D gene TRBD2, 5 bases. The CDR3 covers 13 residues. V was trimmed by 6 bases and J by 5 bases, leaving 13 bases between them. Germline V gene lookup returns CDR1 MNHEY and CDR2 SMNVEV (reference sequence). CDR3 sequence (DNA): TGTGCCAGCAGCTTAGCATCGGGGGAGACCCAGTACTTC. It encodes CASSLASGETQYF.

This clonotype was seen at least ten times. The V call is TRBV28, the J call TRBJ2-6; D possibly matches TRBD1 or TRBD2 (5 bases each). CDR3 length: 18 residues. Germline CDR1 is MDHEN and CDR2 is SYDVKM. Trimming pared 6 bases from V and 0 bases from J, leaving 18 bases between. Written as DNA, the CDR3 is TGTGCCAGCAGCCTCTCGGGGCAACCGCTCTCTGGGGCCAACGTCCTGACTTTC. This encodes CASSLSGQPLSGANVLTF.

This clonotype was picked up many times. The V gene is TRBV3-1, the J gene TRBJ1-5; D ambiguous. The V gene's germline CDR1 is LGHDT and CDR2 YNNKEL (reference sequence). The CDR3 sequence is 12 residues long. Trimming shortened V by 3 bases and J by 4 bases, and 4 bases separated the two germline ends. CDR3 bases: TGTGCCAGCAGCCAGGAGAATCAGCCCCAGCATTTT. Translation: CASSQENQPQHF.

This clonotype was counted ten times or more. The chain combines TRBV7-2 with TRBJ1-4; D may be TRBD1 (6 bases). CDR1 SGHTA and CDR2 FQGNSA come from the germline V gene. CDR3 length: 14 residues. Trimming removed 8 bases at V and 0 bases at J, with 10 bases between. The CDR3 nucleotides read TGTGCCAGCGGGAGACAGGCAACTAATGAAAAACTGTTTTTT. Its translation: CASGRQATNEKLFF.

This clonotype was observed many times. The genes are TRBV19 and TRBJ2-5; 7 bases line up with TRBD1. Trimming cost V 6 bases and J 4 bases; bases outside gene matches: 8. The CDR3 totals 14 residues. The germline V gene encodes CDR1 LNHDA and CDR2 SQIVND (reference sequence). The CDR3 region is CASSDSTGRETQYF. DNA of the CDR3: TGTGCCAGTAGCGACTCGACAGGGCGAGAGACCCAGTACTTC.

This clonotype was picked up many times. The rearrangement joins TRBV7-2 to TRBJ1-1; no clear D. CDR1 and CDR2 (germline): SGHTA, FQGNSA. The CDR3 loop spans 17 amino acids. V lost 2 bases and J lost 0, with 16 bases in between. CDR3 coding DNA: TGTGCCAGCAGCTTATTCGCCAGTAAGATCATGAACACTGAAGCTTTCTTT. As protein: CASSLFASKIMNTEAFF.

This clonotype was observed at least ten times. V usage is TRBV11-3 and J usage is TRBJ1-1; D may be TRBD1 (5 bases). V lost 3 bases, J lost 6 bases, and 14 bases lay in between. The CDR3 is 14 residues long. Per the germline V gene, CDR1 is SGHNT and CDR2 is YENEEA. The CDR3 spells CASSLYSGTPEAFF. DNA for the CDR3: TGTGCCAGCAGCTTGTACTCCGGGACTCCTGAAGCTTTCTTT.

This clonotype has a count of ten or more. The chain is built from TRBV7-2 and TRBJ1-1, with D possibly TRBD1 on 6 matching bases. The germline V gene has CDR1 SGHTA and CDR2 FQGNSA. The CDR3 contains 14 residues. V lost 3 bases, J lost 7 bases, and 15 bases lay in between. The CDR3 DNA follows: TGTGCCAGCAGCTTGGGGGGGCGCGAAATTGAAGCTTTCTTT. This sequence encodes CASSLGGREIEAFF.

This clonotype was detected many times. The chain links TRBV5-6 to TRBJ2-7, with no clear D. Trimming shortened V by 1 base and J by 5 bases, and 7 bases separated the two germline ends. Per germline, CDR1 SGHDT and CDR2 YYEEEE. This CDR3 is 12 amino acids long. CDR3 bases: TGTGCCAGCAGCTTGCGCCACCACGAGCAGTACTTC. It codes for CASSLRHHEQYF.

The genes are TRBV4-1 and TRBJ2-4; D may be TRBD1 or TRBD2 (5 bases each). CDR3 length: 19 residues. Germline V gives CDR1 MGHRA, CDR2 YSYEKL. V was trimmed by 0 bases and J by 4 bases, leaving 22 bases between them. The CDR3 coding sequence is TGCGCCAGCAGCCAAGAACCCCCCGGGGATCGGCAGGGTAAAAACATTCAGTACTTC. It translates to CASSQEPPGDRQGKNIQYF.

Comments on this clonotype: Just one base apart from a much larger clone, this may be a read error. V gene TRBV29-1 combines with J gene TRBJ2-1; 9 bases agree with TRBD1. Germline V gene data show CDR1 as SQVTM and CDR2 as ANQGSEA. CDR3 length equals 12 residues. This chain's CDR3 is CSVEGQGDEQLF. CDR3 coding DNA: TGCAGCGTTGAAGGACAGGGGGATGAGCAGCTCTTC.

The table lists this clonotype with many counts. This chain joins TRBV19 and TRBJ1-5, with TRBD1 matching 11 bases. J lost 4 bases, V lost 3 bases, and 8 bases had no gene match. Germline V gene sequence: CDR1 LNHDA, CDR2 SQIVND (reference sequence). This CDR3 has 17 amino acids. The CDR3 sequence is CASSISGTGGNNQPQHF. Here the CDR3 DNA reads TGTGCCAGTAGTATCTCCGGGACAGGGGGGAATAATCAGCCCCAGCATTTT.

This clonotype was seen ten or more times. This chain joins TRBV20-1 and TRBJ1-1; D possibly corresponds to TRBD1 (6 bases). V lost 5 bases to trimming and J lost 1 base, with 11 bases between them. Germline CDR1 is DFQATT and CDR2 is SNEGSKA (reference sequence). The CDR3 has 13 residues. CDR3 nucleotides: TGCAGTGCTTCCCGGACAGAGAACACTGAAGCTTTCTTT. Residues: CSASRTENTEAFF.

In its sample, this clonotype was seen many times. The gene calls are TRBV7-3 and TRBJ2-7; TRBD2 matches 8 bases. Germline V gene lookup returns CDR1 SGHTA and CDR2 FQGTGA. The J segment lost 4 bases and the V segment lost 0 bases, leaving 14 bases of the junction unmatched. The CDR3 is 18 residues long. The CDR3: CASSLTLWEGTSLYEQYF. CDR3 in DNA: TGTGCCAGCAGCTTAACTCTTTGGGAGGGGACTAGTTTATACGAGCAGTACTTC.

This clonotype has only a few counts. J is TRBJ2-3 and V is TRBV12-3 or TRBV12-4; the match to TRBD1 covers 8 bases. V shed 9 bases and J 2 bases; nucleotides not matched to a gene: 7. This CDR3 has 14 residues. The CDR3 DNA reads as TGTGCCAGTGCCGGGACAGGATACACAGATACGCAGTATTTT. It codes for CASAGTGYTDTQYF.

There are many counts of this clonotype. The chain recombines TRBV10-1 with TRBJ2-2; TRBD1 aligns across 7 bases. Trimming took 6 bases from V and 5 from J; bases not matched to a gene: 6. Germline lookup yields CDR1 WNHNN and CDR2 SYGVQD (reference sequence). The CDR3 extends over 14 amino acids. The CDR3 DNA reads TGCGCCAGCAGGGACCACAGGGGAACCGGGGAGCTGTTTTTT. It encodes CASRDHRGTGELFF.

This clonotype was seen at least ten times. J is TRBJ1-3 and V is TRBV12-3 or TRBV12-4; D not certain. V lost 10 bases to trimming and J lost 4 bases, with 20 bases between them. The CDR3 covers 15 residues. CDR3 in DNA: TGTGCCACCTCCCAGCAGGAGGGTTCAGGAAACACCATATATTTT. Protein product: CATSQQEGSGNTIYF.

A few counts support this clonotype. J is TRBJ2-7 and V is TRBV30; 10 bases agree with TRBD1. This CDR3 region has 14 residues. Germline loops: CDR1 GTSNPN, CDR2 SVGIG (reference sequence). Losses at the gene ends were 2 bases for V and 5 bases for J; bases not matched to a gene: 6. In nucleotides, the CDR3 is TGTGCCTGGAGTCCCGGGACAGGGGTCGACGAGCAGTACTTC. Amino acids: CAWSPGTGVDEQYF.

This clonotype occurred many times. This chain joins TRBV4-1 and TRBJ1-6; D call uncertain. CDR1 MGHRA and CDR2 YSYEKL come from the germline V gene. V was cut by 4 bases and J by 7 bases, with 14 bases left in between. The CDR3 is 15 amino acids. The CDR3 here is CASSPRDGFNSPLHF. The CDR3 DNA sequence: TGCGCCAGCAGCCCCCGTGACGGGTTCAATTCACCCCTCCACTTT.